Shown below are 29 T cell receptor beta chains from a single sample sequenced in a study of T cell responses to AZD1222 COVID-19 vaccine. TCRdb's table, derived via immunoSEQ multiplex PCR, lists solely in-frame clones and lacks some. The profile shows 250,000 to 300,000 clones, roughly 93% of them singletons. The specimen comprised peripheral blood, sampled 28 days after the second AZD1222 dose. These receptors originate from an adult who received the AZD1222 COVID-19 vaccine.

The chain is built from TRBV9 and TRBJ2-1; 8 bases fit TRBD2. V was clipped by 4 bases and J by 7 bases; unmatched bases: 13. The CDR3 length is 16 residues. Germline CDR1 reads SGDLS; CDR2 reads YYNGEE. CDR3 sequence (DNA): TGTGCCAGCAGCCGAGGGTCGGGAGGGCCTCTGAATGAGCAGTTCTTC. It encodes CASSRGSGGPLNEQFF. The full variable domain, rest sourced from reference TRBV9 and TRBJ2-1, is DSGVTQTPKHLITATGQRVTLRCSPRSGDLSVYWYQQSLDQGLQFLIQYYNGEERAKGNILERFSAQQFPDLHSELNLSSLELGDSALYFCASSRGSGGPLNEQFFGPGTRLTVL.

The chain has TRBV2 and TRBJ1-5; possibly TRBD1 for D (6 bases). The CDR3 runs to 16 residues. Trimming pared 4 bases from V and 4 bases from J, leaving 17 bases between. In germline, CDR1 is SNHLY, CDR2 FYNNEI. CDR3 amino acids: CASSALGRGGNQPQHF. The CDR3 DNA reads TGTGCCAGCAGTGCCTTGGGGAGGGGGGGAAATCAGCCCCAGCATTTT.

This clone was detected a few times. The chain employs TRBV7-9 and TRBJ2-7; weak D call: TRBD2 (5 bases). The ends were cut back, 5 bases at V and 0 bases at J, with 17 bases in the middle. The CDR3 is 16 amino acids. Germline lookup yields CDR1 SEHNR and CDR2 FQNEAQ (reference sequence). The CDR3 sequence is CASSPPLGVISYEQYF. In nucleotides, the CDR3 is TGTGCCAGCAGCCCACCACTCGGGGTGATCTCCTACGAGCAGTACTTC.

V usage is TRBV4-1 and J usage is TRBJ2-3; D is tentatively TRBD1 or TRBD2 (5 bases each). The CDR3 is made up of 16 amino acids. Deletions cut 0 bases from V and 8 bases from J, with 18 bases between. Germline-derived CDR1 and CDR2 are MGHRA and YSYEKL. This chain's CDR3 is CASSQDPIPLGGTQYF. The DNA of the CDR3 is TGCGCCAGCAGCCAAGACCCGATCCCCCTTGGGGGTACGCAGTATTTT.

CDR3 nucleotides: TGTGCCAGCAGTTTAAGGATAGGGTCCTACGAGCAGTACTTC. Protein: CASSLRIGSYEQYF. The chain combines TRBV27 with TRBJ2-7; unclear D gene. Germline CDR1 reads MNHEY; CDR2 reads SMNVEV (reference sequence). With 2 bases removed from V and 1 base from J, the gap between germline ends came to 9 bases. The CDR3 is 14 residues long.

This chain links TRBV12-3 or TRBV12-4 with TRBJ2-1; no firm D call. V lost 3 bases, J lost 9 bases, and 6 bases lay in between. This CDR3 has 11 residues. Here the CDR3 DNA reads TGTGCCAGCAGTTTGGGCGGTGAGCAGTTCTTC. Translated: CASSLGGEQFF.

A few counts support this clone. The J gene is TRBJ2-1, the V gene TRBV5-8; maybe TRBD1 (6 bases). The V end lost 6 bases, the J end lost 9 bases, and 22 bases lay between the germline ends. From germline, CDR1 is SGHTS and CDR2 YDEGEE. The CDR3 extends over 15 amino acids. This chain's CDR3 is CASIPQGHQRGEQFF. As DNA, the CDR3 is TGTGCCAGCATCCCACAGGGACACCAAAGGGGTGAGCAGTTCTTC.

CDR3 DNA: TGTGCCAGCACCCTAGGGGACTTTTCGAACACAGATACGCAGTATTTT. Its translation: CASTLGDFSNTDTQYF. The rearrangement uses TRBV11-1 and TRBJ2-3; D is possibly TRBD2 (6 bases). This CDR3 is 16 amino acids long. Germline V gene lookup returns CDR1 SGHAT and CDR2 FQDESV (reference sequence). Deletions cut 7 bases from V and 2 bases from J, with 19 bases between.

V gene TRBV5-1 combines with J gene TRBJ1-2; TRBD1 aligns across 10 bases. Germline CDR1 is SGHRS and CDR2 is YFSETQ. This CDR3 has 16 residues. Germline trimming cut 2 bases from V and 7 bases from J; bases unmatched to any gene: 11. CDR3 loop: CASSFGTGEGPGGYTF. In nucleotides, the CDR3 is TGCGCCAGCAGCTTCGGGACAGGGGAAGGCCCGGGTGGCTACACCTTC. The full variable domain, its missing parts supplied by reference TRBV5-1 and TRBJ1-2, is KAGVTQTPRYLIKTRGQQVTLSCSPISGHRSVSWYQQTPGQGLQFLFEYFSETQRNKGNFPGRFSGRQFSNSRSEMNVSTLELGDSALYLCASSFGTGEGPGGYTFGSGTRLTVV.

The chain links TRBV7-9 to TRBJ1-2, with D possibly TRBD1 on 5 matching bases. The CDR3 contains 14 residues. CDR1 is SEHNR, CDR2 FQNEAQ, per germline (reference sequence). V was pared by 4 bases and J by 6 bases, with 15 bases between. CDR3 coding DNA: TGTGCCAGCAGCTGGGACGGAGGGACCCATGGCTACACCTTC. Encoded protein: CASSWDGGTHGYTF.

The gene calls are TRBV24-1 and TRBJ2-1; D is possibly TRBD1 (6 bases). With 4 bases removed from V and 7 bases from J, the gap between germline ends came to 10 bases. The CDR3 covers 13 residues. Germline V lookup: CDR1 KGHDR, CDR2 SFDVKD. Here the CDR3 reads CATSDSGVNEQFF. The CDR3 DNA sequence: TGTGCCACCAGTGACTCAGGGGTAAATGAGCAGTTCTTC.

The rearrangement links TRBV9 to TRBJ1-1; D remains unclear. Trimming shortened V by 4 bases and J by 5 bases, and 12 bases separated the two germline ends. The CDR3 contains 13 residues. The germline CDR1 and CDR2 sequences are SGDLS and YYNGEE. The CDR3 sequence: CASSPTMGTEAFF. In DNA form, the CDR3 reads TGTGCCAGCAGCCCGACCATGGGGACTGAAGCTTTCTTT.

The J gene is TRBJ1-6, the V gene TRBV6-1; D may be TRBD1 (5 bases). Germline assignment: CDR1 MNHNS and CDR2 SASEGT. V lost 1 base, J lost 11 bases, and 9 bases lay in between. The length of the CDR3 is 13 residues. CDR3: CASSEGDWAPLHF. The CDR3 coding sequence is TGTGCCAGCAGTGAAGGGGACTGGGCACCCCTCCACTTT.

This chain uses TRBV4-1 with TRBJ2-5; 10 bases align to TRBD1. CDR1 and CDR2 from the germline V gene are MGHRA and YSYEKL. After removal of 4 bases from V and 4 bases from J, the junction contained 6 bases not matched to a gene. The CDR3 is made up of 15 amino acids. The CDR3 here is CASSPTDRGRETQYF. In nucleotides, the CDR3 is TGCGCCAGCAGCCCCACGGACAGGGGGAGAGAGACCCAGTACTTC.

The chain uses TRBV5-1 and TRBJ2-1; TRBD2 aligns across 9 bases. The V gene's germline CDR1 is SGHRS and CDR2 YFSETQ. With V trimmed by 1 base and J by 8 bases, 10 bases remained unmatched. The CDR3 consists of 16 residues. The CDR3 DNA sequence: TGCGCCAGCAGCTTGCCCGGGACTAGCAGTACCGATGAGCAGTTCTTC. This sequence encodes CASSLPGTSSTDEQFF.

J is TRBJ2-7 and V is TRBV29-1, with 10 bases identical to TRBD2. CDR3 size: 16 residues. Germline-derived CDR1 and CDR2 are SQVTM and ANQGSEA. The V and J ends lost 1 base and 2 bases, in that order; junction bases with no gene match: 8. DNA for the CDR3: TGCAGCGTTGAAGGTATCACTAGCGGGAAAACCTACGAGCAGTACTTC. Protein: CSVEGITSGKTYEQYF.

CDR3 nucleotide sequence: TGTGCCAGCAGCCAATCGGCGGGGACGTCCTATGGCTACACCTTC. This gives the protein CASSQSAGTSYGYTF. The chain employs TRBV14 and TRBJ1-2, with a possible D match to TRBD1 (5 bases). Between the trimmed V and J ends, which lost 2 bases and 4 bases, there was a span of 14 bases. The germline CDR1 and CDR2 sequences are SGHDN and FVKESK. The CDR3 totals 15 residues.

The DNA for the CDR3 is TGTGCCAGCAGCTCCTTGGGGACACAAAGCACAGATACGCAGTATTTT. Its translation is CASSSLGTQSTDTQYF. The J gene is TRBJ2-3, the V gene TRBV7-3; D is possibly TRBD1 (6 bases). The V gene's germline CDR1 is SGHTA and CDR2 FQGTGA. Between the trimmed V and J ends, which lost 4 bases and 0 bases, there was a span of 14 bases. The CDR3 spans 16 residues.

This clone was detected only a few times. Other DNA sequences in the same sample also yield this CDR3. The V call is TRBV7-3, the J call TRBJ2-1; a weak D match, TRBD1 (6 bases). V lost 4 bases and J 5 bases, leaving 12 bases between the germline ends. Germline V gene sequence: CDR1 SGHTA, CDR2 FQGTGA. The CDR3 loop spans 14 amino acids. DNA of the CDR3: TGTGCCAGCAGCTCCCTAGGGGGTAACAATGAGCAGTTCTTC. Protein product: CASSSLGGNNEQFF.

This chain uses TRBV7-6 with TRBJ2-7; TRBD1 aligns across 11 bases. Germline assignment: CDR1 SGHVS and CDR2 FNYEAQ. The CDR3 spans 14 residues. V lost 5 bases and J lost 4; bases outside the gene matches: 4. The CDR3 DNA follows: TGTGCCAGCAGCGGGGGACAGGGGGGATACGAGCAGTACTTC. This encodes CASSGGQGGYEQYF.

V usage is TRBV6-5 and J usage is TRBJ2-7; D not resolved. The CDR3 sequence is 13 residues long. Germline CDR1 reads MNHEY; CDR2 reads SVGAGI. Trimming stripped 0 bases from V and 6 bases from J, with 9 bases between. As DNA, the CDR3 is TGTGCCAGCAGTTACTCAGCAGCCCCCGAGCAGTACTTC. Encoded protein: CASSYSAAPEQYF.

The chain recombines TRBV2 with TRBJ1-1; D uncertain. The germline V gene encodes CDR1 SNHLY and CDR2 FYNNEI. V was cut by 4 bases and J by 4 bases, with 13 bases left in between. The CDR3 spans 14 residues. CDR3 sequence: CASSAELLVTEAFF. CDR3 in DNA: TGTGCCAGCAGTGCGGAGTTGCTTGTCACTGAAGCTTTCTTT.

The J gene is TRBJ2-3, the V gene TRBV7-2, with 12 bases that match TRBD2. The V gene's germline CDR1 is SGHTA and CDR2 FQGNSA. V was clipped by 5 bases and J by 2 bases; unmatched bases: 14. The CDR3 is made up of 19 amino acids. The CDR3 loop reads CASSRRALAGGGATDTQYF. DNA for the CDR3: TGTGCCAGCAGCCGCAGGGCCCTAGCGGGAGGGGGGGCCACAGATACGCAGTATTTT.

V usage is TRBV6-1 and J usage is TRBJ2-1; 8 bases agree with TRBD1. Germline V lookup: CDR1 MNHNS, CDR2 SASEGT. The V and J ends lost 2 bases and 2 bases, in that order; junction bases with no gene match: 2. The CDR3 spans 15 residues. CDR3 sequence (DNA): TGTGCCAGCAGTGAAAACAGGGGGGCCTACAATGAGCAGTTCTTC. It is translated as CASSENRGAYNEQFF.

The chain's CDR3 is CASSLMPQGSGDYTQYF. The CDR3 bases are TGCGCCAGCAGCTTGATGCCCCAAGGGAGCGGGGATTATACGCAGTATTTT. The V gene is TRBV5-1, the J gene TRBJ2-3, with 7 bases that match TRBD2. The CDR3 contains 17 residues. Germline V lookup: CDR1 SGHRS, CDR2 YFSETQ. J was trimmed by 7 bases and V by 1 base; bases with no gene match: 15.

J is TRBJ2-3 and V is TRBV6-5; 11 nucleotides align to TRBD2. The CDR3 extends over 15 amino acids. CDR1 is MNHEY, CDR2 SVGAGI, per germline. J gave up 3 bases and V 6 bases, and 5 bases lay outside the gene matches. CDR3 protein: CASRSLAGGTDTQYF. Written as DNA, the CDR3 is TGTGCCAGCAGAAGTCTAGCGGGGGGTACAGATACGCAGTATTTT.

The CDR3: CAGGGYSNQPQHF. In DNA form, the CDR3 reads TGTGCAGGGGGGGGTTATAGCAATCAGCCCCAGCATTTT. The chain recombines TRBV19 with TRBJ1-5, with D perhaps TRBD1 (6 bases). CDR1 and CDR2 (germline): LNHDA, SQIVND (reference sequence). CDR3 length equals 13 residues.

V and J are TRBV19 and TRBJ2-7; a weak D match, TRBD1 (5 bases). The germline gives CDR1 LNHDA, CDR2 SQIVND (reference sequence). V lost 4 bases to trimming and J lost 4 bases, with 5 bases between them. The CDR3 has 11 amino acids. The CDR3 bases are TGTGCCAGTAGTAACAGGTACGAGCAGTACTTC. Its protein product is CASSNRYEQYF.

This chain uses TRBV28 with TRBJ1-3, with D unresolved. The CDR3 runs to 15 residues. From germline, CDR1 is MDHEN and CDR2 SYDVKM. The germline V and J ends were trimmed by 5 bases and 3 bases, with 14 bases remaining between them. CDR3 residues: CASSTPLRLGNTIYF. DNA of the CDR3: TGTGCCAGCAGTACTCCGTTACGACTTGGAAACACCATATATTTT.